The present TCR beta chain was sequenced within a study of identical twins. Unique molecular identifiers were present on the cDNA, which also gained a universal primer site by template switching. TCRdb fed the 5' RACE reads into MiXCR, producing one record per CDR3 protein. Of 1.5 million to 2 million distinct CDR3 sequences listed, around 33% were seen once; the top ten hold under 0.35%. This clonotype was recorded a few times. The antigen remains undetermined. Study-wide points: Surplus twin overlap in beta out-of-frame sequences was less pronounced. Twin-shared out-of-frame alpha sequences were enriched for low generation probability. Findings depended on cross-sectional statistics rather than tracking the same donors.

This CDR3 is built from 14 residues. V gave up 6 bases and J gave up 4 bases, with 14 bases separating them. CDR1 is MNHNS, CDR2 SASEGT, per germline. Material: cord blood. The genes are TRBV6-1 and TRBJ2-3; tentatively, D is TRBD1 or TRBD2 (6 bases each). This clonotype originated in a newborn girl in good health. The CDR3 coding sequence is TGTGCCAGCAGGGGACCTGGGGGGCCAGATACGCAGTATTTT. Its translation: CASRGPGGPDTQYF.